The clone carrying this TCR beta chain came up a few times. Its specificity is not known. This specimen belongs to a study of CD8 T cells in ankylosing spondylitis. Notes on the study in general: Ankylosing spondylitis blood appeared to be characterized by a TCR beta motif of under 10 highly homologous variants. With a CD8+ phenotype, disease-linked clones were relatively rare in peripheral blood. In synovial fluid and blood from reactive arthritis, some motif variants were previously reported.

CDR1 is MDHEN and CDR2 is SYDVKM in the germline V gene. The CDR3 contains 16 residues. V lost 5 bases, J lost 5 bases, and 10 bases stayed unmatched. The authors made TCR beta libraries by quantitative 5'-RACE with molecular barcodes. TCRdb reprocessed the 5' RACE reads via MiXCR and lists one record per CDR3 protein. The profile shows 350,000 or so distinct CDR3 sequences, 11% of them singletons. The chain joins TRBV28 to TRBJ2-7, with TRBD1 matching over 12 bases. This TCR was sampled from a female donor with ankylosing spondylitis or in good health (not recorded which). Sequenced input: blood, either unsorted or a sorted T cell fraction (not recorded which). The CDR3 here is CASSVGGTGGFNEQYF. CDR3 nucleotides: TGTGCCAGCAGTGTCGGCGGGACAGGGGGCTTCAACGAGCAGTACTTC.